A selection of T cell receptor beta chains follows, all from one sample in a study of T cell repertoires in cytomegalovirus infection. TCRdb ran MiXCR on the reads and lists one entry per CDR3 protein. The sample shows 200,000 to 250,000 distinct CDR3 sequences, about 23% of them seen only once. The specimen sequenced was CD8+ T cells from PBMCs. Receptors originate from a human donor in good health (CMV status not recorded). Some clones in this sample may be carry-over from other donors' samples. Both conserved end residues are trimmed from each CDR3. Not every row has a clone size; where given, it reads once, few, many or a size class.

-	TRBV19	TRBJ1-5	ASRSGFQPQH
many	TRBV7-8	TRBJ2-7	ASSLAPGQAQGEQY
-	TRBV7-2	TRBJ1-1	ASSLGPSGNTEAF
few	TRBV5-5	TRBJ1-1	ASSLDLVSFSRMNTEAF
many	TRBV5-6	TRBJ1-2	ASSLAPGQENYGYT
once	TRBV9	TRBJ2-1	ASSLTWRGGLHEQF
-	TRBV2	TRBJ2-1	ASRPSGGSSYNEQF
-	TRBV7-3	TRBJ1-3	ASSFSATHPIY
many	TRBV14	TRBJ2-7	AKLAMMGINEQY
many	TRBV6-1	TRBJ2-1	ASTIAGELYNEQF
few	TRBV5-4	TRBJ2-2	ASSFPRSTNTGELF
-	TRBV7-7	TRBJ2-1	ASSSRLGDEQF
-	TRBV5-1	TRBJ2-1	ASRAPRDRASNEQF
many	TRBV6-1	TRBJ2-5	ASSPSLLRETQY
-	TRBV15	TRBJ2-7	ATSRSPTGPSYEQY
-	TRBV4-1	TRBJ2-1	ASSQGGLLLDEQF
few	TRBV28	TRBJ1-5	ASRYSPSLYSNQPQH
-	TRBV27	TRBJ2-1	ASNRVAGAEINEQF
-	TRBV13	TRBJ2-6	ASSSGPPGANVLT
few	TRBV7-2	TRBJ1-1	ASSPWTPNTEAF
few	TRBV20-1	TRBJ2-2	SARWQGSTGELF
-	TRBV4-1	TRBJ1-1	ASSQEGGGAYTEAF
few	TRBV9	TRBJ2-5	ASSVAGRLETQY
few	TRBV6-1	TRBJ2-1	ASSPAGMGNEQF
-	TRBV20-1	TRBJ2-2	SAVDPKDPGGELF
-	TRBV10-3	TRBJ1-5	ATNQDRGQPQH
-	TRBV3-1	TRBJ2-1	ASSQVSGTIKSNEQF
-	TRBV5-6	TRBJ1-2	ASSIATGTEVDGYT
many	TRBV7-2	TRBJ2-3	ASSQAGTSTDTQY
-	TRBV20-1	TRBJ2-3	SARASGGTPSTDTQY
many	TRBV28	TRBJ1-5	ASSPGQGTVLDQPQH
few	TRBV7-9	TRBJ2-2	ASSTGQGSTGELF
few	TRBV7-8	TRBJ2-7	ASSTLAASSYEQY
-	TRBV10-2	TRBJ2-1	ASSESRHNEQF
many	TRBV7-2	TRBJ2-1	ASTPRGTSATEQF
many	TRBV11-3	TRBJ2-2	ASSLASAGGELF
many	TRBV2	TRBJ2-1	ASSGASYNEQF
many	TRBV27	TRBJ1-6	ASSLSGQWDSPLH
many	TRBV7-9	TRBJ1-2	ASSLALTGSSYGYT
-	TRBV6-5	TRBJ1-1	ASSYRASAEAF
-	TRBV20-1	TRBJ1-1	SASKGTVNTEAF
-	TRBV7-9	TRBJ2-1	ASSLLGTSGGSYNEQF
many	TRBV7-9	TRBJ1-2	ASSSKVQGEDGYT
-	TRBV7-9	TRBJ2-7	ATQGGSEQY
-	TRBV4-1	TRBJ1-3	ASRQRGTGDGNTIY
-	TRBV20-1	TRBJ1-1	SAAPIGRENTEAF